A selection of T cell receptor beta chains follows, all from one sample in a study of T-cell memory formation after mild COVID-19. MiXCR, run by TCRdb on the 5' RACE reads, gives a single entry per CDR3 protein. The repertoire holds hundreds of thousands of distinct CDR3 sequences, about a sixth seen once, with more than 10% in the top ten. The sample consisted of PBMCs or a T cell subset sorted from them (not recorded which). The source is an adult woman who had mild COVID-19 (a few samples of this study predate the infection). Cell type and time point are not known. The CDR3 runs from the conserved cysteine through the conserved F or W. Each record gives: D gene, clone size, J gene, V gene, CDR3 DNA, CDR3 protein. A D gene is named only where the DNA matches it firmly. The size of a clone is reported for some rows only, either as once, few or many, or as a class for expanded clones.

D gene: TRBD2; clone size: .; J gene: TRBJ2-1; V gene: TRBV20-1; CDR3 DNA: TGCAGTGCTAGAGATCGAGGCAGCCCGACTAGCGGGACTTCCTACAATGAGCAGTTCTTC; CDR3 protein: CSARDRGSPTSGTSYNEQFF
D gene: TRBD2; clone size: few; J gene: TRBJ2-1; V gene: TRBV25-1; CDR3 DNA: TGTGCCAGCAGTGAAGAGGAAGGGACTAGCGGGGACAATGAGCAGTTCTTC; CDR3 protein: CASSEEEGTSGDNEQFF
D gene: .; clone size: .; J gene: TRBJ1-5; V gene: TRBV12-3/TRBV12-4; CDR3 DNA: TGTGCCAGCAGTAGATCGGGGCAGCCCCAGCATTTT; CDR3 protein: CASSRSGQPQHF
D gene: TRBD1; clone size: few; J gene: TRBJ1-1; V gene: TRBV7-6; CDR3 DNA: TGTGCCAGCAGCCAACAATCAGGGGGCTCTGGCACTGAAGCTTTCTTT; CDR3 protein: CASSQQSGGSGTEAFF
D gene: TRBD2; clone size: .; J gene: TRBJ2-2; V gene: TRBV5-6; CDR3 DNA: TGTGCCAGCAGCTGGGGAAGCGGGGTGGTTAACACCGGGGAGCTGTTTTTT; CDR3 protein: CASSWGSGVVNTGELFF
D gene: .; clone size: many; J gene: TRBJ2-3; V gene: TRBV5-1; CDR3 DNA: TGCGCCAGCAGCTTGGATACGGGGCCAGATACGCAGTATTTT; CDR3 protein: CASSLDTGPDTQYF
D gene: .; clone size: .; J gene: TRBJ2-5; V gene: TRBV4-1; CDR3 DNA: TGCGCCAGCAGCCAACCGCATGGGACCCAGTACTTC; CDR3 protein: CASSQPHGTQYF
D gene: TRBD2; clone size: few; J gene: TRBJ2-5; V gene: TRBV12-3/TRBV12-4; CDR3 DNA: TGTGCCAGCAGTTCCTTTCTAGCGGGAGTAGAGACCCAGTACTTC; CDR3 protein: CASSSFLAGVETQYF
D gene: TRBD2; clone size: .; J gene: TRBJ2-7; V gene: TRBV7-6; CDR3 DNA: TGTGCCAGCAGCTCCCAATTGGGAGGGCCGTACGAGCAGTACTTC; CDR3 protein: CASSSQLGGPYEQYF
D gene: TRBD1; clone size: .; J gene: TRBJ1-2; V gene: TRBV9; CDR3 DNA: TGTGCCAGCAGCGTCACCGGGACAGGGGGTTTTGGCTACACCTTC; CDR3 protein: CASSVTGTGGFGYTF
D gene: .; clone size: .; J gene: TRBJ1-1; V gene: TRBV9; CDR3 DNA: TGTGCCAGCAGCGTAGATGCGAACGGCGCTGAAGCTTTCTTT; CDR3 protein: CASSVDANGAEAFF
D gene: TRBD2; clone size: .; J gene: TRBJ2-1; V gene: TRBV30; CDR3 DNA: TGTGCCTGGAGTTCACTTTCAACTAGCGGACCGTGGAAATTCTTC; CDR3 protein: CAWSSLSTSGPWKFF
D gene: TRBD2; clone size: .; J gene: TRBJ2-5; V gene: TRBV7-2; CDR3 DNA: TGTGCCAGCAGCTTAGGGGGACTAGCCGTACAAGAGACCCAGTACTTC; CDR3 protein: CASSLGGLAVQETQYF
D gene: .; clone size: .; J gene: TRBJ2-1; V gene: TRBV5-5; CDR3 DNA: TGTGCCAGCAGGGTACAAATTAGGTTTGGGGGCGCGAATGAGCAGTTCTTC; CDR3 protein: CASRVQIRFGGANEQFF
D gene: TRBD2; clone size: .; J gene: TRBJ2-1; V gene: TRBV3-1; CDR3 DNA: TGTGCCAGCAGCCAAGACCGACTAGCGGGAGCTTCTGAGCAGTTCTTC; CDR3 protein: CASSQDRLAGASEQFF
D gene: .; clone size: .; J gene: TRBJ2-1; V gene: TRBV10-3; CDR3 DNA: TGTGCCATCAGTGATAGTGGGAGGGGGAATGAGCAGTTCTTC; CDR3 protein: CAISDSGRGNEQFF
D gene: .; clone size: many; J gene: TRBJ2-5; V gene: TRBV7-2; CDR3 DNA: TGTGCCAGCAGCTTTGCACAAGAGACCCAGTACTTC; CDR3 protein: CASSFAQETQYF
D gene: .; clone size: .; J gene: TRBJ2-7; V gene: TRBV21-1; CDR3 DNA: TGTGCCACCCTTTGGTACGAGCAGTACTTC; CDR3 protein: CATLWYEQYF
D gene: .; clone size: few; J gene: TRBJ2-1; V gene: TRBV7-2; CDR3 DNA: TGTGCCAGCAGCAGGGACTGGGAGCTCGATGAGCAGTTCTTC; CDR3 protein: CASSRDWELDEQFF
D gene: .; clone size: .; J gene: TRBJ1-1; V gene: TRBV4-1; CDR3 DNA: TGCGCCAGCAGCCACATGTACAAGAAGGGTAACACTGAAGCTTTCTTT; CDR3 protein: CASSHMYKKGNTEAFF
D gene: .; clone size: .; J gene: TRBJ2-5; V gene: TRBV7-8; CDR3 DNA: TGTGCCAGCAGCCCCGACCCCCTACAAGAGACCCAGTACTTC; CDR3 protein: CASSPDPLQETQYF